This record covers a single T cell receptor (beta chain). Its antigen is unidentified. Extracted RNA was reverse transcribed into cDNA, the sequencing template. The repertoire was sequenced with immunoSEQ multiplex PCR; TCRdb's copy has only in-frame clones and lacks some. The sample includes 100,000 to 150,000 clones, roughly 58% seen only once; the top ten take 4.5% to 5.5%. This sample was taken from a study of CD8+ T cells in alopecia areata. Whole-study findings and limits: Between patients, shared TCR sequences were less clear than in mice. This was possibly due in part to HLA diversity in the patient population.

Germline V gene sequence: CDR1 MDHEN, CDR2 SYDVKM. The CDR3 sequence is 16 residues long. Trimming cost V 7 bases and J 0 bases, with 16 bases left between them. This receptor was identified in a human donor with alopecia areata. The sample here was CD4+ T cells sorted from blood, taken at week 0. The chain employs TRBV28 and TRBJ1-5, with a possible D match to TRBD1 (6 bases). CDR3 coding DNA: TGTGCCAGCACCGGGGGGGCAGGCTATAGCAATCAGCCCCAGCATTTT. The encoded protein is CASTGGAGYSNQPQHF.